Reported below is one T cell receptor beta chain. These data are taken from a study of cytotoxic CD8 clonotypes in ibrutinib-treated CLL. Germline V gene data show CDR1 as LGHNA and CDR2 as YSLEER. The V and J ends lost 0 bases and 12 bases respectively, with 27 bases between them. The CDR3 is 18 residues long. The table came from immunoSEQ multiplex PCR; TCRdb's copy has only in-frame clones and leaves some out. In the table there are about 310,000 clones, about 80% of which are singletons. The material was PBMCs, obtained before ibrutinib treatment. The sequence was collected from a human donor with chronic lymphocytic leukemia. J is TRBJ2-1 and V is TRBV4-3; D is possibly TRBD2 (7 bases). The DNA for the CDR3 is TGCGCCAGCAGCCAAGATCTTATGGGAGGGGGGATTACATTCGGGCAGTTCTTC. It translates to CASSQDLMGGGITFGQFF.